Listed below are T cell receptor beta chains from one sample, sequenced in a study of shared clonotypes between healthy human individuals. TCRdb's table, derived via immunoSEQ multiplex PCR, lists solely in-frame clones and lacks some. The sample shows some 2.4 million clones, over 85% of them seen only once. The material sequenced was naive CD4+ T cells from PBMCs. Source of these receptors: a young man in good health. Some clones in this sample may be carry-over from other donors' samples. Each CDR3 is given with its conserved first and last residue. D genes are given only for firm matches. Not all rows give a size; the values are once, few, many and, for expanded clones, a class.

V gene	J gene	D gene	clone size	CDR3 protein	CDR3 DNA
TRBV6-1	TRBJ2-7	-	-	CASSEAIYEQYF	TGTGCCAGCAGTGAAGCCATCTACGAGCAGTACTTC
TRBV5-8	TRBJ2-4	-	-	CASSLPGGIAKNIQYF	TGTGCCAGCAGCTTACCAGGGGGGATAGCCAAAAACATTCAGTACTTC
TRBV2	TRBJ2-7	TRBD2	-	CASSGLAGLYEQYF	TGTGCCAGCAGTGGGCTAGCGGGCCTCTACGAGCAGTACTTC
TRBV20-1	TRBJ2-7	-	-	CSARAVAEQYF	TGCAGTGCTAGAGCGGTAGCCGAGCAGTACTTC
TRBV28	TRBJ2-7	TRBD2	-	CASSPPSGRAGSDEQYF	TGTGCCAGCAGCCCCCCTAGCGGGAGGGCCGGAAGCGACGAGCAGTACTTC
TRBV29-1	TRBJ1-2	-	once	CSVEGSRGYTF	TGCAGCGTTGAAGGGAGTCGGGGCTACACCTTC
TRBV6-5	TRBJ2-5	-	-	CASSFQRKETQYF	TGTGCCAGCAGTTTTCAGAGAAAGGAGACCCAGTACTTC
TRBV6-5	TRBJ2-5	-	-	CASSRGAPTQETQYF	TGTGCCAGCAGTCGAGGGGCTCCGACCCAAGAGACCCAGTACTTC
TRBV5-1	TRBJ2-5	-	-	CASSLATVPETQYF	TGCGCCAGCAGCTTGGCGACAGTTCCTGAGACCCAGTACTTC
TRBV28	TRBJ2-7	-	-	CASSSPGGGIYEQYF	TGTGCCAGCAGTTCCCCAGGGGGGGGTATCTACGAGCAGTACTTC
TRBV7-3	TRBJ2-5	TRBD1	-	CASSPTPRGRGETQYF	TGTGCCAGCAGCCCCACCCCCAGGGGGCGGGGAGAGACCCAGTACTTC
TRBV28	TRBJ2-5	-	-	CASSYSRPGETQYF	TGTGCCAGCAGTTATAGCCGCCCTGGGGAGACCCAGTACTTC
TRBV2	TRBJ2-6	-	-	CASKDVGRANVLTF	TGTGCCAGCAAGGACGTGGGAAGGGCCAACGTCCTGACTTTC
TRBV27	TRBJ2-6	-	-	CASSEGRASGANVLTF	TGTGCCAGCTCCGAAGGTAGGGCCTCTGGGGCCAACGTCCTGACTTTC
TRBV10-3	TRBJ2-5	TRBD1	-	CAIRTGDQETQYF	TGTGCCATCAGGACAGGGGACCAAGAGACCCAGTACTTC
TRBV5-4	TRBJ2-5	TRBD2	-	CASSPGLAGGETQYF	TGTGCCAGCAGCCCAGGACTAGCGGGAGGAGAGACCCAGTACTTC
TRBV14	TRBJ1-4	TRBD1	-	CASSHGDRINEKLFF	TGTGCCAGCAGCCACGGGGACAGAATAAATGAAAAACTGTTTTTT
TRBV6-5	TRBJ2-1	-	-	CASKGSTYNEQFF	TGTGCCAGCAAGGGCAGTACCTACAATGAGCAGTTCTTC